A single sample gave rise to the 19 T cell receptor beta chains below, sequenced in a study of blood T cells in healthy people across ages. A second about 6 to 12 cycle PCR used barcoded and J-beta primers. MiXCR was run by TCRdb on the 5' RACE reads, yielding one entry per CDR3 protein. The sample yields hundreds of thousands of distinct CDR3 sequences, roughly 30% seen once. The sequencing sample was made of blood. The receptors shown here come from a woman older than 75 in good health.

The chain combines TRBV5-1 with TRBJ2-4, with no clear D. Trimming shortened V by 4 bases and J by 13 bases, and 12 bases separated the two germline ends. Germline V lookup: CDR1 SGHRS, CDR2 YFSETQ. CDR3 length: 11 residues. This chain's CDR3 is CASSDPYEQYF. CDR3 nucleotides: TGCGCCAGCAGCGACCCATATGAGCAGTACTTC.

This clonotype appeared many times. The CDR3 is CASSKWDREGDYEQYF. The CDR3 DNA reads TGTGCCAGCAGTAAATGGGACAGGGAGGGTGACTACGAGCAGTACTTC. J is TRBJ2-7 and V is TRBV12-3 or TRBV12-4; 9 bases are shared with TRBD1. The V and J ends lost 5 bases and 3 bases, in that order; junction bases with no gene match: 11. The CDR3 has 16 residues.

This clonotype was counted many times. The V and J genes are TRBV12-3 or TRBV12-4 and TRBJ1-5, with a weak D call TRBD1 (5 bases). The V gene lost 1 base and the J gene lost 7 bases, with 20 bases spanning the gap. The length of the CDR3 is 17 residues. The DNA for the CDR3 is TGTGCCAGCAGTTTAGGCAGGGCGTCGGGCTCGCGGCAGCCCCAGCATTTT. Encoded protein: CASSLGRASGSRQPQHF.

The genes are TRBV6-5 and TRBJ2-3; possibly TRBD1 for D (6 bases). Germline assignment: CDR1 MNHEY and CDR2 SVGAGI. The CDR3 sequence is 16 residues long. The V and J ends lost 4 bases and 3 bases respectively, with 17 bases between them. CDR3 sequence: CASSSSGQGFTDTQYF. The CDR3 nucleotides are TGTGCCAGCAGTTCCTCGGGGCAGGGGTTTACAGATACGCAGTATTTT.

The CDR3 here is CASSSLWTAMNTEAFF. CDR3 nucleotides: TGTGCCAGCAGTTCCCTCTGGACGGCCATGAACACTGAAGCTTTCTTT. The V and J genes are TRBV6-5 and TRBJ1-1; D is ambiguous. There are 16 residues in the CDR3. With 4 bases removed from V and 0 bases from J, the gap between germline ends came to 15 bases. In germline, CDR1 is MNHEY, CDR2 SVGAGI.

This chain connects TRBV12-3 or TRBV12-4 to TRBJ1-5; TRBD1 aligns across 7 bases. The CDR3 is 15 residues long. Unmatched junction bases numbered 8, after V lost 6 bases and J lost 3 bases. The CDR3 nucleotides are TGTGCCAGCAGACCTCCGGGACAGCTCAATCAGCCCCAGCATTTT. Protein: CASRPPGQLNQPQHF.

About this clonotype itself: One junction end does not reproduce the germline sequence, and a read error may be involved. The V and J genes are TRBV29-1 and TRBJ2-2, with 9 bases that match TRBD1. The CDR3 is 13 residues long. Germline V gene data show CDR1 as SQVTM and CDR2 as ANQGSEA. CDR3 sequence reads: CSAGTGNTGERFF. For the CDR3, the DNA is TGCAGCGCCGGGACAGGGAACACCGGGGAGCGGTTTTTT.

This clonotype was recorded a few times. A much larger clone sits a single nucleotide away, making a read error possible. CDR3 residues: CSAYQLQGYNEQYF. The CDR3 DNA follows: TGCAGTGCTTATCAATTACAGGGATACAATGAGCAGTACTTC. The genes are TRBV20-1 and TRBJ2-5; tentative D call: TRBD1 (6 bases). Germline values: CDR1 DFQATT, CDR2 SNEGSKA (reference sequence). The CDR3 is 14 amino acids. Trimming took off 5 bases at V and 11 bases at J, with 24 bases between the two ends.

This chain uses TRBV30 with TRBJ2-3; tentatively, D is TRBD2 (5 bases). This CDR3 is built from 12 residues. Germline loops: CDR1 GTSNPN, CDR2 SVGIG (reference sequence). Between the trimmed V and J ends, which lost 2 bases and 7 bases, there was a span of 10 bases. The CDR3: CAWSTGVNTQYF. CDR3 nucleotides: TGTGCCTGGAGTACCGGGGTGAATACGCAGTATTTT.

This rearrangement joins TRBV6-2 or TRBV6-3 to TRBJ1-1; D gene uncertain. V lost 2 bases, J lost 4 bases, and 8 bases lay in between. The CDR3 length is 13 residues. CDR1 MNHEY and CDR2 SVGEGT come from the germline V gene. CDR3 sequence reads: CASSYAGRTEAFF. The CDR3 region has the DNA TGTGCCAGCAGTTACGCCGGACGCACTGAAGCTTTCTTT.

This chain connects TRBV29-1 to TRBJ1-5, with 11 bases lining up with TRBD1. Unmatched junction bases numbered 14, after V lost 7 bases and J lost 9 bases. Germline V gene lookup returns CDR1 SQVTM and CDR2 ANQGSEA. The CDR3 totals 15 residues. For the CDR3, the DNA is TGCAGCGCCAGAACGGACAGGGGGCCCGGTGGGCCCCAGCATTTT. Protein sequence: CSARTDRGPGGPQHF. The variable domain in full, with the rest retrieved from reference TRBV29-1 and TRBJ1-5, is SAVISQKPSRDICQRGTSLTIQCQVDSQVTMMFWYRQQPGQSLTLIATANQGSEATYESGFVIDKFPISRPNLTFSTLTVSNMSPEDSSIYLCSARTDRGPGGPQHFGDGTRLSIL.

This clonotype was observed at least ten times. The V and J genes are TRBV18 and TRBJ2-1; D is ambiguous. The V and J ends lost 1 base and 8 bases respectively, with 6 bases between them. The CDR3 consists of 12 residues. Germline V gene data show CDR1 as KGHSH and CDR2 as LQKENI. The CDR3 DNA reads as TGTGCCAGCTCACCACTGGGTGATGAGCAGTTCTTC. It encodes CASSPLGDEQFF.

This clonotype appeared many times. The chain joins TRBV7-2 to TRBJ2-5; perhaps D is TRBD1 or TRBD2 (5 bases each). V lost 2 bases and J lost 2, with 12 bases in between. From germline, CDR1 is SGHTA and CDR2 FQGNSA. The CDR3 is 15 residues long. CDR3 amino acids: CASSLMGVGQETQYF. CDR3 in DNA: TGTGCCAGCAGCTTAATGGGGGTCGGACAAGAGACCCAGTACTTC.

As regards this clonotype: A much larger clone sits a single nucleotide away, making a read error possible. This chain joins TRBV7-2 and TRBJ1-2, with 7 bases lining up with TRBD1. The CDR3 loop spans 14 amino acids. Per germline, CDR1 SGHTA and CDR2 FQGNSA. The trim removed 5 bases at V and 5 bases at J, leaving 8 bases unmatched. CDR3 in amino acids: CASSDDRASYGYTF. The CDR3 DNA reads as TGTGCCAGCAGCGATGACAGGGCTTCTTATGGCTACACCTTC.

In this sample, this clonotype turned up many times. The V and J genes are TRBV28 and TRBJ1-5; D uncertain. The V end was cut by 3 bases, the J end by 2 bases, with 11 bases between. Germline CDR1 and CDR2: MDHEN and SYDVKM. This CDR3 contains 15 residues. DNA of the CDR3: TGTGCCAGCAGTTTCCCAGGTGGGGGCAATCAGCCCCAGCATTTT. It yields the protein CASSFPGGGNQPQHF.

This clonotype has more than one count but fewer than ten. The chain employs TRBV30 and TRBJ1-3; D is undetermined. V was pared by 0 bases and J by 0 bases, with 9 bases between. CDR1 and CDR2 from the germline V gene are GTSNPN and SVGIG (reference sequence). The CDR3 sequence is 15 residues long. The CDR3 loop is CAWSVSTGSGNTIYF. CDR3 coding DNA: TGTGCCTGGAGTGTATCGACGGGCTCTGGAAACACCATATATTTT.

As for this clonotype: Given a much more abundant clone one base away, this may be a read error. The CDR3 here is CSASSIAENTDTQYF. CDR3 in DNA: TGCAGTGCTAGCTCCATAGCAGAGAACACAGATACGCAGTATTTT. The chain is built from TRBV20-1 and TRBJ2-3; D is uncertain. The CDR3 has 15 residues. Trimming shortened V by 3 bases and J by 2 bases, and 15 bases separated the two germline ends. Germline V lookup: CDR1 DFQATT, CDR2 SNEGSKA (reference sequence).

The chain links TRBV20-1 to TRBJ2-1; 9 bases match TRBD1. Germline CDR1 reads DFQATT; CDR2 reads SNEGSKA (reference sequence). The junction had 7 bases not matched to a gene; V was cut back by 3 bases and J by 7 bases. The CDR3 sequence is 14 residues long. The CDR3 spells CSASRTGARNEQFF. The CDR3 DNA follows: TGCAGTGCTAGTCGGACAGGGGCGAGGAATGAGCAGTTCTTC.

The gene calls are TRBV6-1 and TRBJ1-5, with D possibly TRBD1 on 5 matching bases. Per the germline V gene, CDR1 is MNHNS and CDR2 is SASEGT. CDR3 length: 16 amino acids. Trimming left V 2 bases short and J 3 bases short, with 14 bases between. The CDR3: CASSEYLQVLNQPQHF. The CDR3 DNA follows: TGTGCCAGCAGTGAATACTTACAGGTCCTCAATCAGCCCCAGCATTTT.